These 9 T cell receptor beta chains came from one sample sequenced in a study of blood T cell repertoires in COVID-19. Sequencing was performed with immunoSEQ multiplex PCR; in TCRdb, only in-frame clones are kept and a portion is missing. The table lists approximately 250,000 clones, 80% to 90% of them singletons. The sample taken for sequencing was peripheral blood. These receptors were obtained from a man aged 50 to 59 with acute or convalescent COVID-19.

This chain uses TRBV10-3 with TRBJ2-7, with 8 bases matching TRBD2. The CDR3 spans 16 residues. CDR1 and CDR2 from the germline V gene are ENHRY and SYGVKD. V was clipped by 5 bases and J by 8 bases; unmatched bases: 17. The CDR3 sequence: CAISRDSGTPYEKQYF. In nucleotides, the CDR3 is TGTGCCATCAGTAGGGATAGCGGGACCCCCTACGAGAAGCAGTACTTC.

The sample holds a few counts of this clone. This rearrangement joins TRBV7-9 to TRBJ1-1, with a weak D call TRBD1 (5 bases). The CDR3 spans 17 residues. Germline V CDR1 and CDR2: SEHNR, FQNEAQ (reference sequence). V gave up 1 base and J gave up 5 bases, with 20 bases separating them. CDR3 sequence (DNA): TGTGCCAGCAGCTTAGGGGCCTGGGGCAGGGCGAATACTGAAGCTTTCTTT. Translation: CASSLGAWGRANTEAFF.

This chain links TRBV6-5 with TRBJ1-1, with D hard to call. In germline, CDR1 is MNHEY, CDR2 SVGAGI. V dropped 6 bases and J dropped 0 bases, with 11 bases sitting between them. The CDR3 is 14 residues long. The CDR3 region is CASRRVFVNTEAFF. In nucleotides, the CDR3 is TGTGCCAGCAGGAGGGTTTTCGTGAACACTGAAGCTTTCTTT.

This clone was found a few times. The rearrangement joins TRBV6-1 to TRBJ2-2, with 8 bases that match TRBD2. Germline V CDR1 and CDR2: MNHNS, SASEGT. CDR3 length equals 16 residues. V was pared by 4 bases and J by 5 bases, with 9 bases of the junction left unmatched. The CDR3 nucleotides are TGTGCCAGCAGTGTTAGCGGGAACGCGAGGACCGGGGAGCTGTTTTTT. This gives the protein CASSVSGNARTGELFF.

The chain combines TRBV5-1 with TRBJ1-1; D may be TRBD1 (6 bases). V dropped 2 bases and J dropped 4 bases, with 12 bases sitting between them. Germline V gene data show CDR1 as SGHRS and CDR2 as YFSETQ. The CDR3 contains 14 residues. The CDR3 bases are TGCGCCAGCAGCTTACAGGACAGCGTCACTGAAGCTTTCTTT. Translating it yields CASSLQDSVTEAFF.

The V call is TRBV2, the J call TRBJ2-2, with D perhaps TRBD2 (5 bases). This CDR3 is built from 15 residues. The germline V gene encodes CDR1 SNHLY and CDR2 FYNNEI. The V and J ends lost 5 bases and 4 bases respectively, with 14 bases between them. CDR3 sequence reads: CASSYRGDGTGELFF. CDR3 DNA: TGTGCCAGCAGTTATCGGGGAGACGGCACCGGGGAGCTGTTTTTT.

This clone was found once. The chain couples TRBV5-1 to TRBJ1-6; D gene ambiguous. CDR1 is SGHRS and CDR2 is YFSETQ in the germline V gene. The germline V and J ends were trimmed by 1 base and 6 bases, with 8 bases remaining between them. The CDR3 contains 14 residues. The CDR3: CASSLIDINSPLHF. The CDR3, as DNA: TGCGCCAGCAGCTTGATCGACATTAATTCACCCCTCCACTTT.

The gene calls are TRBV30 and TRBJ1-6, with 9 bases aligning to TRBD1. With 4 bases clipped from V and 7 bases from J, the junction kept 2 bases outside the gene matches. Germline CDR1 is GTSNPN and CDR2 is SVGIG (reference sequence). The CDR3 extends over 13 amino acids. CDR3 sequence: CAWMTGGNSPLHF. CDR3 nucleotides: TGTGCCTGGATGACAGGGGGGAATTCACCCCTCCACTTT.

This sequence joins TRBV24-1 and TRBJ1-5; tentative D call: TRBD1 (6 bases). With 12 bases removed from V and 3 bases from J, the gap between germline ends came to 11 bases. Germline CDR1 is KGHDR and CDR2 is SFDVKD. This CDR3 has 12 residues. The CDR3 protein is CASGQYNQPQHF. As DNA, the CDR3 is TGTGCCTCCGGACAGTACAATCAGCCCCAGCATTTT.